A single sample is the source of the 6 T cell receptor beta chains below, sequenced in a study of cytomegalovirus exposure and HLA in healthy donors. This PCR relied on a set of 60 Vbeta primers and 13 Jbeta primers. Measured with immunoSEQ multiplex PCR; TCRdb has only the in-frame clones, and not every one. In the table there are about 200,000 clones, 70% to 90% of which are singletons. Sequencing was performed on PBMCs. These receptors originate from a woman under 40 in good health and CMV-seronegative.

This chain joins TRBV19 and TRBJ2-7, with D perhaps TRBD2 (6 bases). V lost 3 bases and J 7 bases, leaving 16 bases between the germline ends. The germline V gene has CDR1 LNHDA and CDR2 SQIVND (reference sequence). This CDR3 spans 14 amino acids. The CDR3 region is CASSMNTGVGEQYF. The CDR3 nucleotides are TGTGCCAGTAGTATGAATACGGGAGTTGGAGAGCAGTACTTC.

The rearrangement uses TRBV28 and TRBJ1-5, with a weak D call TRBD1 (5 bases). This CDR3 is built from 16 residues. The germline CDR1 and CDR2 sequences are MDHEN and SYDVKM. Trimming cost V 1 base and J 0 bases, with 10 bases left between them. CDR3 amino acids: CASSLSGTTSNQPQHF. Here the CDR3 DNA reads TGTGCCAGCAGTTTATCCGGGACTACTAGCAATCAGCCCCAGCATTTT.

V usage is TRBV5-1 and J usage is TRBJ2-6, with TRBD1 matching 7 bases. CDR3 length: 17 amino acids. Trimming removed 9 bases from V and 3 bases from J; junction bases left unmatched: 15. CDR1 SGHRS and CDR2 YFSETQ come from the germline V gene. The CDR3 coding sequence is TGCGCCACCGTCAGGGGGTGGGCTTGGGTTGGGGCCAACGTCCTGACTTTC. Amino acids: CATVRGWAWVGANVLTF. The whole variable domain, remainder taken from reference TRBV5-1 and TRBJ2-6, is KAGVTQTPRYLIKTRGQQVTLSCSPISGHRSVSWYQQTPGQGLQFLFEYFSETQRNKGNFPGRFSGRQFSNSRSEMNVSTLELGDSALYLCATVRGWAWVGANVLTFGAGSRLTVL.

This chain links TRBV6-5 with TRBJ2-5; possible D gene TRBD2, 5 bases. Looked up from germline, CDR1 is MNHEY and CDR2 is SVGAGI. There are 14 residues in the CDR3. V lost 6 bases, J lost 7 bases, and 18 bases lay in between. The chain's CDR3 is CASRAGLTKRTQYF. In DNA form, the CDR3 reads TGTGCCAGCAGGGCGGGTTTGACCAAGAGGACCCAGTACTTC.

The rearrangement joins TRBV6-6 to TRBJ2-7; 7 bases match TRBD2. The CDR3 has 16 amino acids. V was pared by 6 bases and J by 0 bases, with 11 bases of the junction left unmatched. CDR1 is MNHNY and CDR2 is SVGAGI in the germline V gene (reference sequence). The CDR3 DNA reads as TGTGCCAGCAGACGCCCGAATGGGAGGGCCTCCTACGAGCAGTACTTC. Protein sequence: CASRRPNGRASYEQYF.

The table lists this clone with a count of one. The V and J genes are TRBV19 and TRBJ2-3; 12 positions agree with TRBD2. The CDR3 has 14 amino acids. J gave up 7 bases and V 3 bases, and 2 bases lay outside the gene matches. The germline V gene encodes CDR1 LNHDA and CDR2 SQIVND (reference sequence). DNA for the CDR3: TGTGCCAGTAGTATCACTAGCGGGAGGAATACGCAGTATTTT. Its translation is CASSITSGRNTQYF.